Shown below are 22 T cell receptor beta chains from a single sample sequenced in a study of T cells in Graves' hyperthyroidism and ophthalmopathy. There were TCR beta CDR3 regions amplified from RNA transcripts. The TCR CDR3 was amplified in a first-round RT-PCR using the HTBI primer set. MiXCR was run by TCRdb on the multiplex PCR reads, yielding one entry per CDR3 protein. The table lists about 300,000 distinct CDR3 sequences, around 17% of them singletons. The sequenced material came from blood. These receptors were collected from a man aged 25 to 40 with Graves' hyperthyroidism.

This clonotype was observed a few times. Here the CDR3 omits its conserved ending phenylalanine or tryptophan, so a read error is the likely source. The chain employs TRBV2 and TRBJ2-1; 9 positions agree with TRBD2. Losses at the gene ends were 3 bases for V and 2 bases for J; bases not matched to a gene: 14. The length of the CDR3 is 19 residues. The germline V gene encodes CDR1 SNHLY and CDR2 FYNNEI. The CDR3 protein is CASSESGSAGGSPYNEQFL. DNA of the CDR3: TGTGCCAGCAGTGAGTCAGGTTCGGCGGGAGGGTCCCCCTACAATGAGCAGTTCCTC.

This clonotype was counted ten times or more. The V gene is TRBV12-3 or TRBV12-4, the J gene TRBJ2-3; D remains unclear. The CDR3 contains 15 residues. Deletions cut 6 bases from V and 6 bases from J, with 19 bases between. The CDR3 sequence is CASRNDKLLVDTQYF. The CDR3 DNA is TGTGCCAGCAGAAATGACAAACTATTGGTGGATACGCAGTATTTT.

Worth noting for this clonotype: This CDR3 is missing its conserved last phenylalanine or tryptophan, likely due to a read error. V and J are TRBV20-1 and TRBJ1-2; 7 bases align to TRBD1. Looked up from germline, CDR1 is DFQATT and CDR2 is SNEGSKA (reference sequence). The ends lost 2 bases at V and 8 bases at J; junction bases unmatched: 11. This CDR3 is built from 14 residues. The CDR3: CSARSLGTEEGYTL. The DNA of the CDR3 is TGCAGTGCTAGATCTCTTGGGACAGAAGAAGGCTACACCCTC.

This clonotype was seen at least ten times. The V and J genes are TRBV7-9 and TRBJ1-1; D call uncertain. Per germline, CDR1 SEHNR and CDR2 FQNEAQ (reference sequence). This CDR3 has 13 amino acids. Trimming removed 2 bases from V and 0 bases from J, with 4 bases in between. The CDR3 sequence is CASSLLMNTEAFF. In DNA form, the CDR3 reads TGTGCCAGCAGCTTACTGATGAACACTGAAGCTTTCTTT.

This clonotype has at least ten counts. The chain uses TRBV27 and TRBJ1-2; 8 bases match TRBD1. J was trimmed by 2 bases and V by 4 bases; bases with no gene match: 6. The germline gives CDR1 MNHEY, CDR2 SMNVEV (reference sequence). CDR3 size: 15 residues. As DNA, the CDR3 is TGTGCCAGCAGTTCCGACAGGGGCCTAAACTATGGCTACACCTTC. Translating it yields CASSSDRGLNYGYTF.

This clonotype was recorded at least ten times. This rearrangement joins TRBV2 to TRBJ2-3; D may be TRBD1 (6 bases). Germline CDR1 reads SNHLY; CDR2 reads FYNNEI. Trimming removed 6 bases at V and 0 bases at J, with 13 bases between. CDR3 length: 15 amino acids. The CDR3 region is CASRLGQISTDTQYF. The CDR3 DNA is TGTGCCAGCAGACTTGGACAGATAAGCACAGATACGCAGTATTTT.

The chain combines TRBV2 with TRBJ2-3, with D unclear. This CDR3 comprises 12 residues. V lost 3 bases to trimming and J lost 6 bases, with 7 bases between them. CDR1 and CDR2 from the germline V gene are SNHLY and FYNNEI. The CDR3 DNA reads TGTGCCAGCAGTGATTTTCGTGATACGCAGTATTTT. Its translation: CASSDFRDTQYF. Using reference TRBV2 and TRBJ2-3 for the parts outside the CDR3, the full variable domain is EPEVTQTPSHQVTQMGQEVILRCVPISNHLYFYWYRQILGQKVEFLVSFYNNEISEKSEIFDDQFSVERPDGSNFTLKIRSTKLEDSAMYFCASSDFRDTQYFGPGTRLTVL.

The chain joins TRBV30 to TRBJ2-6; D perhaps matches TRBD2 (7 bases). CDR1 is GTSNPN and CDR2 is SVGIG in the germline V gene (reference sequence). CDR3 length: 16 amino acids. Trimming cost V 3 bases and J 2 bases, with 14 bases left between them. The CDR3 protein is CAWSGGGGAGANVLTF. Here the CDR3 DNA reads TGTGCCTGGAGCGGAGGAGGGGGGGCTGGGGCCAACGTCCTGACTTTC.

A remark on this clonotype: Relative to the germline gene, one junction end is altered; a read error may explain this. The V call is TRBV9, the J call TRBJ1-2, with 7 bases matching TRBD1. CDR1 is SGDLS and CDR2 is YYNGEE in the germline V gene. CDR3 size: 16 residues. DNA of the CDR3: TGTGCCCGCAGCGGGGGGCGGGACAGCAACCTCTATGGCTACACCTTC. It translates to CARSGGRDSNLYGYTF.

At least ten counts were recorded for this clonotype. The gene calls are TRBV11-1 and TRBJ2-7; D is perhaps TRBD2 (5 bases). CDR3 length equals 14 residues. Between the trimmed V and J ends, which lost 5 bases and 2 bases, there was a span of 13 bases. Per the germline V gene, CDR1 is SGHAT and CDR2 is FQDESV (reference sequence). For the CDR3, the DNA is TGTGCCAGCAGCACTTTGCGGGTTGCCTACGAGCAGTACTTC. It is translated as CASSTLRVAYEQYF.

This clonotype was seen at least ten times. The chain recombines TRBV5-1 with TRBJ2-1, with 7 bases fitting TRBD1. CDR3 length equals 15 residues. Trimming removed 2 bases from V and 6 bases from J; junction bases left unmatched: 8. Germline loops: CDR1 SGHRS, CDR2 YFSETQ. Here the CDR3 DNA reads TGCGCCAGCAGCTTCCGACAGGGAAGAACCAATGAGCAGTTCTTC. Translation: CASSFRQGRTNEQFF.

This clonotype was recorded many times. The CDR3 spells CASGLMNTEAFF. CDR3 DNA: TGTGCCAGCGGACTAATGAACACTGAAGCTTTCTTT. The chain joins TRBV7-2 to TRBJ1-1; D ambiguous. The V and J ends lost 8 bases and 0 bases respectively, with 7 bases between them. The CDR3 contains 12 residues. CDR1 SGHTA and CDR2 FQGNSA come from the germline V gene.

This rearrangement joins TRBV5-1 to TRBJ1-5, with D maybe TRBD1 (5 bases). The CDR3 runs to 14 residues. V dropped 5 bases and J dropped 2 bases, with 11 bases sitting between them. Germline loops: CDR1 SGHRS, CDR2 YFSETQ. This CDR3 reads CASRRGTGNQPQHF. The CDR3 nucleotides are TGCGCCAGCAGGCGGGGGACGGGCAATCAGCCCCAGCATTTT.

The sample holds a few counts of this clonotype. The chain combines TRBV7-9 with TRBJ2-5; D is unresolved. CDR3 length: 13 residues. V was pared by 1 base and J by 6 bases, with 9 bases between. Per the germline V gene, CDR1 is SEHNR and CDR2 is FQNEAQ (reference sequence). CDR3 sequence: CASSLVGQQTQYF. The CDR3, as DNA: TGTGCCAGCAGCTTAGTGGGTCAACAGACCCAGTACTTC.

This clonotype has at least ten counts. Here the CDR3 reads CASSPRGYEQYF. CDR3 DNA: TGTGCCAGCAGCCCCCGAGGTTACGAGCAGTACTTC. The chain joins TRBV7-2 to TRBJ2-7; D unclear. Germline CDR1 reads SGHTA; CDR2 reads FQGNSA. This CDR3 has 12 residues. V lost 5 bases and J lost 4, with 9 bases in between.

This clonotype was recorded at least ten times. CDR3 nucleotides: TGTGCTAGTGGACCAGACGGACGAGCCCGCTACACCTTC. It translates to CASGPDGRARYTF. This chain joins TRBV12-5 and TRBJ1-2, with D unclear. The CDR3 runs 13 residues. Germline V CDR1 and CDR2: LGHNT, FRNRAP. V lost 6 bases and J lost 9, with 17 bases in between.

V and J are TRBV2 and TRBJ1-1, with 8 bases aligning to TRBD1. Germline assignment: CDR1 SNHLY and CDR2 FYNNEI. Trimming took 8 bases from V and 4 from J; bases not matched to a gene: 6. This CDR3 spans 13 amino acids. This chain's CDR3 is CASLSGQATEAFF. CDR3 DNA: TGTGCCAGCTTATCGGGACAGGCCACTGAAGCTTTCTTT.

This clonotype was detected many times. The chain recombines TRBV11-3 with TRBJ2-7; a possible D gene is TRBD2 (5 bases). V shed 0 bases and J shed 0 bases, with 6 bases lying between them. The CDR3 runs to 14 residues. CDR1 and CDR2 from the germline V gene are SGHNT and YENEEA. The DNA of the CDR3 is TGTGCCAGCAGCTTAGATAGCGCCTCCTACGAGCAGTACTTC. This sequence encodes CASSLDSASYEQYF.

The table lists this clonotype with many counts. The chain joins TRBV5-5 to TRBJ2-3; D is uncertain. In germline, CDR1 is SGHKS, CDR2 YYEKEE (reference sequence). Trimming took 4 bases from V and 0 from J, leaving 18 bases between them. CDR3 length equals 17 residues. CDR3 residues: CASSQVLRSTSTDTQYF. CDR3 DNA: TGTGCCAGCAGCCAAGTCCTGCGGTCCACTAGCACAGATACGCAGTATTTT.

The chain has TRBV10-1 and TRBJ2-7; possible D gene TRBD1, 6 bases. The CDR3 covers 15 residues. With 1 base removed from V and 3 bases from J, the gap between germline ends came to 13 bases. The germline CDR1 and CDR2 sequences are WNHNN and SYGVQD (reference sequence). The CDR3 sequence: CASSEWTDLNYEQYF. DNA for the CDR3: TGCGCCAGCAGTGAGTGGACAGACCTTAACTACGAGCAGTACTTC.

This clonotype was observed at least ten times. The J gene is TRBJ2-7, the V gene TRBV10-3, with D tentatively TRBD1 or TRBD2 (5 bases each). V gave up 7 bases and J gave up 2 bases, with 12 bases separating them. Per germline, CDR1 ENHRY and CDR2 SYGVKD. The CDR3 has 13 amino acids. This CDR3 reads CAITRDRTYEQYF. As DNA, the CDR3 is TGTGCCATCACAAGGGACCGCACCTACGAGCAGTACTTC.

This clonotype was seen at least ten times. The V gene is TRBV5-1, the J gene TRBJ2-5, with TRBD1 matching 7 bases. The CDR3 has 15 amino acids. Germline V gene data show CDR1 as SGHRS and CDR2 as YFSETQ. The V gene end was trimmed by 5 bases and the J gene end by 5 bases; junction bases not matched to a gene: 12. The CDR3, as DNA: TGCGCCAGCAGAAAGGGGACAGATGGTGGCGAGACCCAGTACTTC. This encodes CASRKGTDGGETQYF. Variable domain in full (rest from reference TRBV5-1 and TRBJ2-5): KAGVTQTPRYLIKTRGQQVTLSCSPISGHRSVSWYQQTPGQGLQFLFEYFSETQRNKGNFPGRFSGRQFSNSRSEMNVSTLELGDSALYLCASRKGTDGGETQYFGPGTRLLVL.